A selection of T cell receptor beta chains follows, all from one sample in a study of T cell repertoires in cytomegalovirus infection. These receptors' targets are unknown. TCRdb recomputed calls from the reads with MiXCR, one row per CDR3 protein. The sample has 650,000 to 850,000 distinct CDR3 sequences, 25% to 30% seen once; the top ten hold over 10%. The specimen comprised cultured CD8+ T cells from PBMCs, sampled from culture after CMV antigen stimulation. These receptors originate from a human donor in good health (CMV status not recorded). Some clones in this sample may be carry-over from other donors' samples. The CDR3 runs from the conserved cysteine through the conserved F or W. Fields, in order: clone size, J gene, D gene, V gene, CDR3 DNA, CDR3 protein. A D gene is named only where the DNA matches it firmly. Not every row has a clone size; where given, it reads once, few, many or a size class.

. TRBJ1-1 . TRBV9 TGTGCCAGCAGCGTAGAAGGGGCGCCGAACACTGAAGCTTTCTTT CASSVEGAPNTEAFF
few TRBJ1-1 TRBD1 TRBV6-1 TGTGCCAGCGCCGGGACAGAGAACACTGAAGCTTTCTTT CASAGTENTEAFF
. TRBJ1-3 . TRBV10-3 TGTGCCATCAGTGAGTGGGACAACAAAAACTCTGGAAACACCATATATTTT CAISEWDNKNSGNTIYF
. TRBJ2-7 . TRBV7-9 TGTGCCAGCAGCTTAGTGGACGGAGCGCCCTACGAGCAGTACTTC CASSLVDGAPYEQYF
. TRBJ1-6 . TRBV7-6 TGTGCCAGCAGCCTACAGGGTCGGGGCTCACCCCTCCACTTT CASSLQGRGSPLHF
many TRBJ2-6 . TRBV27 TGTGCCAGCAGTTTTGGTGGGGCCAACGTCCTGACTTTC CASSFGGANVLTF
many TRBJ1-4 TRBD1 TRBV7-8 TGTGCCAGCAGCTTTAGCGGGACAGGTCTTAATGAAAAACTGTTTTTT CASSFSGTGLNEKLFF
. TRBJ2-7 . TRBV20-1 TGCAGTGCTAGAGATTGGAGAGGGGCTGCCTACGAGCAGTACTTC CSARDWRGAAYEQYF
. TRBJ2-5 TRBD1 TRBV2 TGTGCCAGCAGTGTAGGGACAGGGGGCTTGGAGACCCAGTACTTC CASSVGTGGLETQYF
few TRBJ1-2 TRBD1 TRBV5-4 TGTGCCAGCAGCTACGGGACAGGGGGAAACTATGGCTACACCTTC CASSYGTGGNYGYTF
few TRBJ1-1 . TRBV27 TGTGCCAGCAGTTTATCGATTTCGGGGAGCGGGAACACTGAAGCTTTCTTT CASSLSISGSGNTEAFF
. TRBJ2-1 . TRBV6-2/TRBV6-3 TGTGCCAGCACCCCCGTAGCGGCCCCCTACAATGAGCAGTTCTTC CASTPVAAPYNEQFF
. TRBJ1-2 . TRBV7-9 TGTGCCAGCATCCAAGACGGTTCCTATGGCTACACCTTC CASIQDGSYGYTF
many TRBJ2-2 . TRBV7-6 TGTGCCAGCAGCTCGCTAGCGATTGTGGGCACCGGGGAGCTGTTTTTT CASSSLAIVGTGELFF
. TRBJ1-2 . TRBV6-5 TGTGCCAGCAGTTACGAGTCCTACTATGGCTACACCTTC CASSYESYYGYTF
once TRBJ2-2 . TRBV19 TGTGCCAGTAATCCCGAGGGGGGGAACACCGGGGAGCTGTTTTTT CASNPEGGNTGELFF
many TRBJ1-2 . TRBV19 TGTGCCGGAGGGGCACGGCATGGCTACACCTTC CAGGARHGYTF
. TRBJ2-1 TRBD2 TRBV6-2/TRBV6-3 TGTGCCAGCAGTTACTCGGAAACTAGCGGGCTGGATGAGCAGTTCTTC CASSYSETSGLDEQFF
. TRBJ2-6 . TRBV28 TGTGCCAGCAGCGACTCTAGATCTGGGGCCAACGTCCTGACTTTC CASSDSRSGANVLTF
. TRBJ2-1 TRBD1 TRBV12-3/TRBV12-4 TGTGCCAGCAGTTTAGCGTTAGGAGACAGGGGGTTTTATTCCTACAATGAGCAGTTCTTC CASSLALGDRGFYSYNEQFF
once TRBJ2-1 TRBD1 TRBV11-2 TGTGCCAGCAGGCCGGGACAGGGTCGTGAGCAGTTCTTC CASRPGQGREQFF
few TRBJ2-7 . TRBV12-3/TRBV12-4 TGTGCCAGCAGCCCTGCAGGGGACGAGCAGTACTTC CASSPAGDEQYF